These T cell receptor beta chains were read from a single sample in a study of CD8 T cells in Susac syndrome. TCRdb recomputed calls from the immunoSEQ multiplex PCR reads with MiXCR, one row per CDR3 protein. The sample consists of roughly 120,000 distinct CDR3 sequences, around 94% of them appearing once. Sequenced input: CD4+ T cells from PBMCs. The origin of the receptors is a human donor in good health. The CDR3 runs from the conserved cysteine through the conserved F or W. The D gene is left open where the match is weak. Not all rows give a size; the values are once, few, many and, for expanded clones, a class.

TRBV20-1	15	TRBJ2-4	NA	NA	TGCAGTGCTAGAGAACAGAGACTAGCCAAAAACATTCAGTACTTC	CSAREQRLAKNIQYF
TRBV15	15	TRBJ1-2	once	NA	TGTGCCACCAGCAGTCCGAAGGGGTTCGGCTATGGCTACACCTTC	CATSSPKGFGYGYTF
TRBV29-1	12	TRBJ2-7	NA	NA	TGCAGCGTTGTGGACAACTCCTACGAGCAGTACTTC	CSVVDNSYEQYF
TRBV28	17	TRBJ1-1	NA	NA	TGTGCCAGCAGTCCTACCGGGAGGTGGGGCATGAACACTGAAGCTTTCTTT	CASSPTGRWGMNTEAFF
TRBV7-2	14	TRBJ2-5	NA	TRBD2	TGTGCCAGCAGCTTTTTAGCGGGGGAAGAGACCCAGTACTTC	CASSFLAGEETQYF
TRBV5-6	12	TRBJ1-1	NA	NA	TGTGCCAGCAGCCTGATAAACACTGAAGCTTTCTTT	CASSLINTEAFF
TRBV20-1	12	TRBJ2-7	NA	NA	TGCAGTGCCCCCAAGCAAGGGGACGAGCAGTACTTC	CSAPKQGDEQYF
TRBV5-1	13	TRBJ1-1	NA	NA	TGCGCCAGCGCCATACAGGGAGACACTGAAGCTTTCTTT	CASAIQGDTEAFF
TRBV11-2	15	TRBJ2-4	NA	TRBD2	TGTGCCAGCAGCTTGTCAAAAACGGGAGGAAACATTCAGTACTTC	CASSLSKTGGNIQYF
TRBV7-9	12	TRBJ1-1	NA	NA	TGTGCCAGCAGCTCTATCGGCACTGAAGCTTTCTTT	CASSSIGTEAFF
TRBV6-1	14	TRBJ1-1	few	NA	TGTGCCAGCAGTAGCCCAGGGGATGGGACTGAAGCTTTCTTT	CASSSPGDGTEAFF
TRBV3-1	14	TRBJ1-1	NA	NA	TGTGCCAGCAGCCCCCAGGAAGGACTCTCTGAAGTTTTCTTT	CASSPQEGLSEVFF
TRBV2	13	TRBJ2-2	NA	TRBD1	TGTGCCAGCAGCTCAGGGGGCACCGGGGAGCTGTTTTTT	CASSSGGTGELFF
TRBV6-5	14	TRBJ2-1	NA	NA	TGTGCCAGCAGTGCTGACTCAAGGTACAATGAGCAGTTCTTC	CASSADSRYNEQFF
TRBV10-3	15	TRBJ2-3	NA	TRBD2	TGTGCCATCAGCCACGCGGGAGTAGGCACAGATACGCAGTATTTT	CAISHAGVGTDTQYF
TRBV18	14	TRBJ2-7	once	NA	TGTGCCAGCTCACGGGACATTGCGACCTACGAGCAGTACTTC	CASSRDIATYEQYF
TRBV19	18	TRBJ1-4	NA	TRBD1	TGTGCCAGTAGTATCCGACCGACAGGGAACCAACTAATAGTAAAACTGTTTTTT	CASSIRPTGNQLIVKLFF
TRBV29-1	15	TRBJ2-7	NA	TRBD2	TGCAGCGTTGACCGCGCTAGCGGGAGCACCTACGAGCAGTACTTC	CSVDRASGSTYEQYF
TRBV5-4	15	TRBJ2-5	NA	TRBD2	TGTGCCAGCAGCTTGGCCATGGGAGGGAGGGAGACCCAGTACTTC	CASSLAMGGRETQYF
TRBV20-1	13	TRBJ1-4	NA	TRBD1	TGCAGTGCTAGAGGACAGGGAAATGAAAAACTGTTTTTT	CSARGQGNEKLFF
TRBV18	13	TRBJ2-7	NA	NA	TGTGCCAGCTCACCAGGTAATACCTACGAGCAGTACTTC	CASSPGNTYEQYF
TRBV5-6	13	TRBJ2-1	NA	NA	TGTGCCAGCAGACAAAATGAGTTGGGTGAGCAGTTCTTC	CASRQNELGEQFF
TRBV15	13	TRBJ2-5	NA	NA	TGTGCCACCAGGAGGGGGGGGCCGGAGACCCAGTACTTC	CATRRGGPETQYF
TRBV4-1	16	TRBJ2-7	NA	TRBD2	TGCGCCAGCAGCCTCGCGTTAGCGGGTTACCCCTACGAGCAGTACTTC	CASSLALAGYPYEQYF
TRBV6-2/TRBV6-3	15	TRBJ2-7	once	TRBD2	TGTGCCAGCAGACGGGGACTAGCGGGCTCCTACGAGCAGTACTTC	CASRRGLAGSYEQYF
TRBV7-2	13	TRBJ2-5	NA	NA	TGTGCCAGCAGCAAACCAGCCGGGGAGACCCAGTACTTC	CASSKPAGETQYF
TRBV7-2	14	TRBJ2-2	NA	TRBD1	TGTGCCAGCAGGACAGGGCCGAACACCGGGGAGCTGTTTTTT	CASRTGPNTGELFF
TRBV9	11	TRBJ2-1	NA	NA	TGTGCCAGCAGCGTAGAAGGGGCGCAGTTCTTC	CASSVEGAQFF
TRBV2	14	TRBJ2-1	NA	NA	TGTGCCAGCGACCCGGGAGCTTGGAGGAATGAGCAGTTCTTC	CASDPGAWRNEQFF
TRBV12-3/TRBV12-4	14	TRBJ2-7	NA	NA	TGTGCCAGCAGTTTACTCTCGGGTGGAAACGAGCAGTACTTC	CASSLLSGGNEQYF
TRBV29-1	14	TRBJ1-2	NA	NA	TGCAGCGTTGCCCCTCTTCATTCCGGGGATGGCTACACCTTC	CSVAPLHSGDGYTF
TRBV19	16	TRBJ2-3	NA	NA	TGTGCCAGTAGTTCCCACCTAGGGATCGGGACAGATACGCAGTATTTT	CASSSHLGIGTDTQYF
TRBV6-2/TRBV6-3	13	TRBJ2-1	NA	NA	TGTGCCAGCCTCGACGGGCTAGACAATGAGCAGTTCTTC	CASLDGLDNEQFF
TRBV23-1	14	TRBJ2-7	NA	NA	TGCGCCAGCAGTCAACTCCGCTTCCCCTACGAGCAGTACTTC	CASSQLRFPYEQYF
TRBV5-1	17	TRBJ2-7	NA	NA	TGCGCCAGCAGCTTGGCCAGGGCAAGCGGAGGGCCAGGCGAGCAGTACTTC	CASSLARASGGPGEQYF
TRBV10-3	17	TRBJ2-1	NA	TRBD1	TGTGCCATCACGGGACAGGGGGCCAGCGGGAGGAACAATGAGCAGTTCTTC	CAITGQGASGRNNEQFF
TRBV7-2	14	TRBJ1-2	NA	NA	TGTGCCAGCAGCCCAAACAGGGAGAACTATGGCTACACCTTC	CASSPNRENYGYTF
TRBV19	15	TRBJ2-7	NA	TRBD2	TGTGCCAGTAGTATGATAGGACTAGCGGGCCACGAGCAGTACTTC	CASSMIGLAGHEQYF
TRBV29-1	12	TRBJ1-1	NA	NA	TGCAGCGTTGACAGGCAGAACACTGAAGCTTTCTTT	CSVDRQNTEAFF
TRBV6-2/TRBV6-3	16	TRBJ2-2	NA	NA	TGTGCCAGCAGTTACGGCCGCGGAAGAGGAGCCGGGGAGCTGTTTTTT	CASSYGRGRGAGELFF
TRBV4-2	17	TRBJ1-1	NA	NA	TGTGCCAGCAGCCAAGACCCGGCAGATTTCATGAACACTGAAGCTTTCTTT	CASSQDPADFMNTEAFF
TRBV29-1	14	TRBJ2-7	NA	TRBD2	TGCAGCGTTGAAGGGACTAGCGGGAGGTACGAGCAGTACTTC	CSVEGTSGRYEQYF
TRBV2	11	TRBJ1-2	NA	NA	TGTGCCAGCATCGAGAAGGAGGGCTACACCTTC	CASIEKEGYTF
TRBV15	15	TRBJ2-5	NA	NA	TGTGCCACCAGCAGAGATCAGGGGCGCCGAGAGACCCAGTACTTC	CATSRDQGRRETQYF
TRBV3-1	15	TRBJ2-1	NA	NA	TGTGCCAGCAGCCAAGACGGCGCCGGGGGCAATGAGCAGTTCTTC	CASSQDGAGGNEQFF
TRBV20-1	15	TRBJ2-5	NA	TRBD2	TGCAGTGCCCCTCCCGGGACTAGCGGGAGGGGGACCCAGTACTTC	CSAPPGTSGRGTQYF
TRBV20-1	14	TRBJ1-5	NA	TRBD1	TGCAGTGCCCCAACAGGGGGCTCGAGTTCGCCCCAGCATTTT	CSAPTGGSSSPQHF
TRBV27	16	TRBJ1-2	NA	NA	TGTGCCAGCAGCTTTCGTCGGGCAGGGGCGTACTATGGCTACACCTTC	CASSFRRAGAYYGYTF
TRBV7-2	15	TRBJ1-4	NA	NA	TGTGCCAGCAGCTTATTGAGGGCTGGTGGTGAGAAACTGTTTTTT	CASSLLRAGGEKLFF
TRBV28	16	TRBJ2-7	NA	TRBD1	TGTGCCAGCAGTACACCGGACAGGGGGCGCCTCTACGAGCAGTACTTC	CASSTPDRGRLYEQYF
TRBV7-6	15	TRBJ2-7	NA	NA	TGTGCCAGCAGCCTTGTGGGGACCGAAGCCTACGAGCAGTACTTC	CASSLVGTEAYEQYF
TRBV5-1	14	TRBJ2-7	NA	TRBD1	TGCGCCAGCAGCATGGGACAGGGCTCCTACGAGCAGTACTTC	CASSMGQGSYEQYF
TRBV7-9	18	TRBJ2-1	NA	TRBD2	TGTGCCAGCAGCTTAGAGCGGGGACTAGCGGGAGGGCGTGGTGAGCAGTTCTTC	CASSLERGLAGGRGEQFF